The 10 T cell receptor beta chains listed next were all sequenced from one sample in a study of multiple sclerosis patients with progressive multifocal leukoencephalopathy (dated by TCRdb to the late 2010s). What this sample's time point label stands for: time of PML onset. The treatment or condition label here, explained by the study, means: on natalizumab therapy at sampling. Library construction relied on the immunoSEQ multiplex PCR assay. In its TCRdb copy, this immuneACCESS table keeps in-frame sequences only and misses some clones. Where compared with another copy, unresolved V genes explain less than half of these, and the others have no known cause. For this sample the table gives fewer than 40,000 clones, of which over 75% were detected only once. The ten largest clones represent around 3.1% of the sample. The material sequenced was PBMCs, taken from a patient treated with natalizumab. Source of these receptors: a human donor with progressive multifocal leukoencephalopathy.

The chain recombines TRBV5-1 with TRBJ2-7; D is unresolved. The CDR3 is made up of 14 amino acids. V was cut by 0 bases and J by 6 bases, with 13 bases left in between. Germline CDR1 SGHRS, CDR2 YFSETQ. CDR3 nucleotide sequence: TGCGCCAGCAGCTTGGTAGCAGGTGAGCGCGAGCAGTACTTC. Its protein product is CASSLVAGEREQYF.

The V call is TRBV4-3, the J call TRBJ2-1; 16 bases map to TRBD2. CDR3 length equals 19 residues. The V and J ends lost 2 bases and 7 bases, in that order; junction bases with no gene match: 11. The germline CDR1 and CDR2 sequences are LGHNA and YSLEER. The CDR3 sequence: CASSQRVGLAGGPVNEQFF. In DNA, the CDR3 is TGCGCCAGCAGCCAAAGGGTGGGACTAGCGGGAGGGCCGGTGAATGAGCAGTTCTTC.

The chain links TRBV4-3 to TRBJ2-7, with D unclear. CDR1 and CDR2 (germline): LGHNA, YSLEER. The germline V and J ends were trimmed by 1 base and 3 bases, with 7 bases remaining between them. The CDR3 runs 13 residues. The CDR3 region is CASSQGLLYEQYF. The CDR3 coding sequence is TGCGCCAGCAGCCAAGGACTCCTCTACGAGCAGTACTTC.

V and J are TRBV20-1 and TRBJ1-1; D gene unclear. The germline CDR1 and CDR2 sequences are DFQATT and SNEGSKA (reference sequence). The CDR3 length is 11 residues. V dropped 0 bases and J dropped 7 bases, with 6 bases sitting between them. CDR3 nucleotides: TGCAGTGCTAGAGACATCGATGAAGCTTTCTTT. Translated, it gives CSARDIDEAFF.

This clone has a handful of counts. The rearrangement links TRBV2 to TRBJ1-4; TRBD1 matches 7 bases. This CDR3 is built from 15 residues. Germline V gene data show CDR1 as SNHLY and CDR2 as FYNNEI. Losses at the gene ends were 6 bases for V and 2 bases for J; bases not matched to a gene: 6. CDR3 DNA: TGTGCCAGCAGGATAGCGACAGGGACTAATGAAAAACTGTTTTTT. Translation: CASRIATGTNEKLFF.

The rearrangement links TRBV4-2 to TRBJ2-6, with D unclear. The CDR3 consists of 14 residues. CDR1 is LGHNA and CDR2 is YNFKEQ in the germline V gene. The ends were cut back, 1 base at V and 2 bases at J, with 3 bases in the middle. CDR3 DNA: TGTGCCAGCAGCCAAGTCGCTGGGGCCAACGTCCTGACTTTC. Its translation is CASSQVAGANVLTF.

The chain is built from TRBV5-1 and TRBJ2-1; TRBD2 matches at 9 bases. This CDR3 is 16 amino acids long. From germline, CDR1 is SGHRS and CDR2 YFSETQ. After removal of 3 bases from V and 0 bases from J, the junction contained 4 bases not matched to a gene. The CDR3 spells CASSSSGARSYNEQFF. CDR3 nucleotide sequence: TGCGCCAGCAGCTCTAGCGGGGCCCGCTCCTACAATGAGCAGTTCTTC.

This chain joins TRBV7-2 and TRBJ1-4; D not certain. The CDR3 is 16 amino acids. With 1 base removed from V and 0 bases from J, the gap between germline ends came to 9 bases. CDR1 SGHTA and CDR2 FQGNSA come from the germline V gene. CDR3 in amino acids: CASSLGRVPTNEKLFF. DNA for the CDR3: TGTGCCAGCAGCTTAGGGAGGGTTCCAACTAATGAAAAACTGTTTTTT.

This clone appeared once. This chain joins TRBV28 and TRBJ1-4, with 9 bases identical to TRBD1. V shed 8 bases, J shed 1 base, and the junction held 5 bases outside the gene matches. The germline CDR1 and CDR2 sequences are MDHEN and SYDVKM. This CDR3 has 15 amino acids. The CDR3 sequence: CASLGQGKTNEKLFF. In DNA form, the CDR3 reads TGTGCCAGCCTTGGACAGGGGAAAACTAATGAAAAACTGTTTTTT.

The CDR3: CASSPPTFTDTQYF. DNA for the CDR3: TGTGCCAGCTCACCTCCGACTTTCACAGATACGCAGTATTTT. V gene TRBV18 combines with J gene TRBJ2-3; D remains unclear. Germline V lookup: CDR1 KGHSH, CDR2 LQKENI. This CDR3 comprises 14 residues. The ends were cut back, 3 bases at V and 2 bases at J, with 9 bases in the middle.